This T cell receptor beta chain was captured by sequencing in a study of molecular identifiers for immune sequencing clone quantification. Looked up from germline, CDR1 is SGHRS and CDR2 is YFSETQ. The length of the CDR3 is 15 residues. V was pared by 3 bases and J by 5 bases, with 7 bases of the junction left unmatched. Listed TCR primers, together with previously described methods, were used for the bulk TCR libraries. TCRdb itself ran the PCR reads through MiXCR, one entry per CDR3 protein. The sample has approximately 54,000 distinct CDR3 sequences, roughly a quarter seen once; the top ten hold 1.9%. Naive CD8 T cells were sorted as CD8+CD4-CCR7+CD45RA+.

Sequencing was performed on naive CD8+ T cells from blood, with Jurkat cell RNA spiked in. Sample subset: FACS-sorted CD8+CD4-CCR7+CD45RA+ naive T cells. J is TRBJ2-3 and V is TRBV5-1, with 9 bases identical to TRBD1. The sequence was collected from a human donor in good health. Some libraries in this study had Jurkat cell RNA spiked in. The CDR3 nucleotides read TGCGCCAGCAGCTCGACAGGGGGTTTTGGAGATACGCAGTATTTT. Protein: CASSSTGGFGDTQYF. The variable domain in full, completed from reference TRBV5-1 and TRBJ2-3, reads KAGVTQTPRYLIKTRGQQVTLSCSPISGHRSVSWYQQTPGQGLQFLFEYFSETQRNKGNFPGRFSGRQFSNSRSEMNVSTLELGDSALYLCASSSTGGFGDTQYFGPGTRLTVL.